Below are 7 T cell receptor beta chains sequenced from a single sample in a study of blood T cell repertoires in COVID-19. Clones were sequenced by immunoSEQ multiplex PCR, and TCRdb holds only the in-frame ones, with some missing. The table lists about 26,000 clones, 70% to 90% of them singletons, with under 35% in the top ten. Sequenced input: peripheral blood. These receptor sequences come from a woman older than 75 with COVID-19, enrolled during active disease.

The CDR3 protein is CASSGGPLRNGYTF. CDR3 bases: TGTGCCAGCAGCGGGGGCCCCCTACGAAATGGCTACACCTTC. The rearrangement joins TRBV9 to TRBJ1-2, with a possible D match to TRBD1 (5 bases). There are 14 residues in the CDR3. The germline gives CDR1 SGDLS, CDR2 YYNGEE. Trimming cost V 3 bases and J 6 bases, with 15 bases left between them.

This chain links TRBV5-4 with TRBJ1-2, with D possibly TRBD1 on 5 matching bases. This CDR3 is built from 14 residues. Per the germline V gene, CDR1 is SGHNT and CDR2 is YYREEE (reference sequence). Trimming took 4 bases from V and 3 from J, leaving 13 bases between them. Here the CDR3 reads CASSETTVDYGYTF. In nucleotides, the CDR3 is TGTGCCAGCAGCGAAACGACAGTTGACTATGGCTACACCTTC.

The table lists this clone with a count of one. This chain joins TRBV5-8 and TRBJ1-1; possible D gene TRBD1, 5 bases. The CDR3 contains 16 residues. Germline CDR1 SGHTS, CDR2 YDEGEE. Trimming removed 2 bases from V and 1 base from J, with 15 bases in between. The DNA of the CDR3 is TGTGCCAGCAGCTTTGTAGGGACTCATCCGAACACTGAAGCTTTCTTT. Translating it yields CASSFVGTHPNTEAFF. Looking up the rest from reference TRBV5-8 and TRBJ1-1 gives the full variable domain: EAGVTQSPTHLIKTRGQQATLRCSPISGHTSVYWYQQALGLGLQFLLWYDEGEERNRGNFPPRFSGRQFPNYSSELNVNALELEDSALYLCASSFVGTHPNTEAFFGQGTRLTVV.

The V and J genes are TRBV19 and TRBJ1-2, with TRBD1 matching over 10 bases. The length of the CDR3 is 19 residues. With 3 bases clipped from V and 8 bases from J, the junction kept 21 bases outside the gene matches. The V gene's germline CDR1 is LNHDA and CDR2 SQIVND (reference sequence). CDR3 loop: CASSILTGGSNSIRGGYTF. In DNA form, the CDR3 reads TGTGCCAGTAGTATCCTGACAGGGGGCTCCAACTCAATCAGGGGAGGCTACACCTTC.

The chain's CDR3 is CASSLLRTSGNEQFF. The CDR3 region has the DNA TGTGCCAGCAGCTTACTGAGGACTAGCGGTAATGAGCAGTTCTTC. This sequence joins TRBV11-2 and TRBJ2-1; 10 positions match TRBD2. This CDR3 spans 15 amino acids. The J segment lost 7 bases and the V segment lost 2 bases, leaving 5 bases of the junction unmatched. Germline loops: CDR1 SGHAT, CDR2 FQNNGV.

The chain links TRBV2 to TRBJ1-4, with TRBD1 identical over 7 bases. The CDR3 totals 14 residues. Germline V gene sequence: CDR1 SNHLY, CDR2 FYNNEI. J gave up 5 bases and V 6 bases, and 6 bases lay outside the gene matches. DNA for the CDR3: TGTGCCAGCAGGGGGGACAGTTACAATGAAAAACTGTTTTTT. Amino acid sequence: CASRGDSYNEKLFF.

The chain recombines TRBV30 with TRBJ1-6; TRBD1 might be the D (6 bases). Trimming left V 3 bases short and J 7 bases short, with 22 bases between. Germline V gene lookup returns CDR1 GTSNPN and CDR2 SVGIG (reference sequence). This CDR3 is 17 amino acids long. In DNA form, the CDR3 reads TGTGCCTGGAGGAGGGAGGGGGGGGGAATTTCGAATTCACCCCTCCACTTT. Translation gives CAWRREGGGISNSPLHF.